This T cell receptor beta chain was obtained from a study of low-dose radiotherapy and immunotherapy resistance in tumors. Germline lookup yields CDR1 DFQATT and CDR2 SNEGSKA (reference sequence). V gave up 0 bases and J gave up 2 bases, with 14 bases separating them. CDR3 length: 15 amino acids. The time point denotes: before trial treatment. TRAV- and TRBV-specific primers, spanning alpha and beta chains, primed first-strand cDNA. Amplification of TCRs used a constant-region primer and V-primer adapter for 15 to 25 PCR cycles. TCRdb itself ran the reads through MiXCR, one entry per CDR3 protein. The data hold tens of thousands of distinct CDR3 sequences, with 15% to 20% observed a single time.

The sequence was collected from a male donor with prostate cancer. This chain uses TRBV20-1 with TRBJ2-7, with D uncertain. Specimen: PBMCs, collected before treatment. CDR3 coding DNA: TGCAGTGCTAGAGATCTTCGGTCCAGGCCCTACGAGCAGTACTTC. Protein: CSARDLRSRPYEQYF.